These 28 T cell receptor beta chains share one sample of origin, sequenced in a study of blood T cell repertoires in COVID-19. Clones were read by immunoSEQ multiplex PCR, and TCRdb kept only the in-frame ones, dropping some. The data show some 120,000 clones, 75% to 90% seen once. Source material: peripheral blood. The receptors were sampled from a human donor with acute or convalescent COVID-19. The donor label of this sample is uncertain.

The rearrangement joins TRBV7-9 to TRBJ1-3, with TRBD1 as a possible D gene (6 bases). Deletions cut 5 bases from V and 2 bases from J, with 13 bases between. The CDR3 has 15 residues. The germline CDR1 and CDR2 sequences are SEHNR and FQNEAQ (reference sequence). CDR3 loop: CASSQGSGAGNTIYF. CDR3 nucleotides: TGTGCCAGCAGCCAGGGGTCCGGGGCTGGAAACACCATATATTTT.

The rearrangement links TRBV27 to TRBJ2-7; D not resolved. Germline CDR1 MNHEY, CDR2 SMNVEV (reference sequence). There are 11 residues in the CDR3. Trimming shortened V by 8 bases and J by 3 bases, and 8 bases separated the two germline ends. CDR3 residues: CASRYNYEQYF. In nucleotides, the CDR3 is TGTGCCAGCCGATACAACTACGAGCAGTACTTC.

The V gene is TRBV3-1 (or the pseudogene TRBV3-2), the J gene TRBJ2-1, with 7 positions matching TRBD2. Per germline, CDR1 LGHDT and CDR2 YNNKEL (reference sequence). The CDR3 totals 14 residues. J was trimmed by 9 bases and V by 6 bases; bases with no gene match: 11. CDR3 coding DNA: TGTGCCAGCAGTCTTGCGGGGGTGAGAAGTGAGCAGTTCTTC. It encodes CASSLAGVRSEQFF.

The chain is built from TRBV5-1 and TRBJ2-7; 8 bases map to TRBD2. V shed 0 bases and J 2 bases; nucleotides not matched to a gene: 7. CDR3 length: 16 amino acids. Germline CDR1 SGHRS, CDR2 YFSETQ. CDR3: CASSLGSGTSTYEQYF. For the CDR3, the DNA is TGCGCCAGCAGCTTGGGTAGCGGGACATCGACCTACGAGCAGTACTTC.

The chain employs TRBV12-5 and TRBJ1-5; TRBD1 matches 10 bases. V gave up 3 bases and J gave up 6 bases; unmatched junction bases: 14. This CDR3 is 18 amino acids long. Germline CDR1 is LGHNT and CDR2 is FRNRAP. The CDR3 region has the DNA TGTGCTAGTGGTTTTATCGTCGGGGACAGGGGAATCCGTCAGCCCCAGCATTTT. This encodes CASGFIVGDRGIRQPQHF.

This clone appeared a single time. The chain is built from TRBV14 and TRBJ2-5; D perhaps matches TRBD2 (5 bases). Germline-derived CDR1 and CDR2 are SGHDN and FVKESK. The CDR3 length is 13 residues. V shed 4 bases and J shed 5 bases, with 11 bases lying between them. CDR3 nucleotide sequence: TGTGCCAGCAGCCTTACTAGGGCGGAGACCCAGTACTTC. Translation gives CASSLTRAETQYF.

The chain links TRBV19 to TRBJ1-5, with D perhaps matching TRBD1 (5 bases). The CDR3 is 11 amino acids. The germline CDR1 and CDR2 sequences are LNHDA and SQIVND (reference sequence). V lost 3 bases, J lost 11 bases, and 8 bases lay in between. This CDR3 reads CASSIGGAQHF. As DNA, the CDR3 is TGTGCCAGTAGTATCGGAGGGGCCCAGCATTTT. The full variable domain, with the rest looked up from reference TRBV19 and TRBJ1-5, is DGGITQSPKYLFRKEGQNVTLSCEQNLNHDAMYWYRQDPGQGLRLIYYSQIVNDFQKGDIAEGYSVSREKKESFPLTVTSAQKNPTAFYLCASSIGGAQHFGDGTRLSIL.

With respect to this clone: Other DNA sequences from this sample encode an identical CDR3 as well. This chain links TRBV18 with TRBJ1-5; 8 bases map to TRBD1. The germline CDR1 and CDR2 sequences are KGHSH and LQKENI. This CDR3 region has 14 residues. V lost 2 bases and J lost 4; bases outside the gene matches: 1. The CDR3 DNA reads TGTGCCAGCTCACCAGGGACAGGAAATCAGCCCCAGCATTTT. It specifies CASSPGTGNQPQHF.

This rearrangement joins TRBV30 to TRBJ2-1; 9 positions agree with TRBD2. CDR1 GTSNPN and CDR2 SVGIG come from the germline V gene (reference sequence). V lost 3 bases, J lost 4 bases, and 10 bases stayed unmatched. The CDR3 is 16 residues long. This CDR3 reads CAWRPILAGTYNEQFF. The CDR3 DNA reads as TGTGCCTGGAGGCCCATCCTAGCGGGAACATACAATGAGCAGTTCTTC.

The genes are TRBV11-1 and TRBJ2-3; D is perhaps TRBD1 (6 bases). V lost 4 bases to trimming and J lost 3 bases, with 14 bases between them. Per the germline V gene, CDR1 is SGHAT and CDR2 is FQDESV (reference sequence). This CDR3 has 15 residues. CDR3 bases: TGTGCCAGCAGCTACGGTCGGACAGTGACAGATACGCAGTATTTT. Translated: CASSYGRTVTDTQYF.

J is TRBJ2-7 and V is TRBV4-1; D remains unclear. With 1 base removed from V and 2 bases from J, the gap between germline ends came to 12 bases. This CDR3 is 15 amino acids long. Germline V CDR1 and CDR2: MGHRA, YSYEKL. Written as DNA, the CDR3 is TGCGCCAGCAGCCAAGCGGTGTCCTCGGCCTACGAGCAGTACTTC. It is translated as CASSQAVSSAYEQYF.

V and J are TRBV9 and TRBJ2-6; no clear D gene. The CDR3 contains 19 residues. Germline V gives CDR1 SGDLS, CDR2 YYNGEE. V was clipped by 4 bases and J by 0 bases, with 20 bases between them. The CDR3: CASSTADRRALSGANVLTF. CDR3 in DNA: TGTGCCAGCAGCACAGCCGACCGGCGAGCCCTCTCTGGGGCCAACGTCCTGACTTTC.

The chain joins TRBV9 to TRBJ1-3; the D gene is possibly TRBD1 (5 bases). Trimming took off 0 bases at V and 0 bases at J, with 7 bases between the two ends. The CDR3 contains 15 residues. CDR1 is SGDLS and CDR2 is YYNGEE in the germline V gene. The DNA for the CDR3 is TGTGCCAGCAGCGTAGTGGGGGGCTCTGGAAACACCATATATTTT. This gives the protein CASSVVGGSGNTIYF. The whole variable domain, remainder taken from reference TRBV9 and TRBJ1-3, is DSGVTQTPKHLITATGQRVTLRCSPRSGDLSVYWYQQSLDQGLQFLIQYYNGEERAKGNILERFSAQQFPDLHSELNLSSLELGDSALYFCASSVVGGSGNTIYFGEGSWLTVV.

The rearrangement uses TRBV4-3 and TRBJ2-7; the D gene is possibly TRBD1 (6 bases). The germline gives CDR1 LGHNA, CDR2 YSLEER. Trimming pared 0 bases from V and 10 bases from J, leaving 16 bases between. CDR3 length: 14 amino acids. For the CDR3, the DNA is TGCGCCAGCAGCCAAGATCTGGGGGCAAAGCTACAGTACTTC. This gives the protein CASSQDLGAKLQYF.

The V call is TRBV15, the J call TRBJ2-1, with TRBD2 matching 9 bases. Germline CDR1 LNHNV, CDR2 YYDKDF (reference sequence). V was clipped by 3 bases and J by 7 bases; unmatched bases: 10. The CDR3 sequence is 16 residues long. The DNA for the CDR3 is TGTGCCACCAGCAGGCGGGCGGGACTAGCTAGTAATGAGCAGTTCTTC. Encoded protein: CATSRRAGLASNEQFF.

The V gene is TRBV4-1, the J gene TRBJ1-4; tentative D call: TRBD1 (6 bases). In germline, CDR1 is MGHRA, CDR2 YSYEKL. Trimming shortened V by 8 bases and J by 9 bases, and 16 bases separated the two germline ends. CDR3 length equals 13 residues. The CDR3 region is CASSTGGLQKLFF. CDR3 nucleotide sequence: TGCGCCAGCTCCACCGGGGGGCTACAAAAACTGTTTTTT.

A note on this clone: At the DNA level, this CDR3 is encoded by other sequences in the same sample as well. CDR3 region: CASSIFQNTEAFF. The CDR3, as DNA: TGTGCCAGTAGTATTTTCCAAAACACTGAAGCTTTCTTT. The J gene is TRBJ1-1, the V gene TRBV19; no clear D. V dropped 3 bases and J dropped 2 bases, with 7 bases sitting between them. This CDR3 is built from 13 residues. The germline gives CDR1 LNHDA, CDR2 SQIVND (reference sequence).

The gene calls are TRBV19 and TRBJ2-1, with D perhaps TRBD1 (6 bases). Trimming removed 6 bases at V and 9 bases at J, with 15 bases between. CDR1 LNHDA and CDR2 SQIVND come from the germline V gene (reference sequence). The CDR3 loop spans 13 amino acids. Here the CDR3 DNA reads TGTGCCAGTAGCATTACAGGGCTGTCTGAGCAGTTCTTC. Protein sequence: CASSITGLSEQFF.

The chain uses TRBV7-2 and TRBJ1-5; D gene unclear. Germline CDR1 SGHTA, CDR2 FQGNSA. The CDR3 length is 15 residues. V lost 1 base, J lost 2 bases, and 9 bases lay in between. The CDR3 DNA follows: TGTGCCAGCAGCTTAGTTGGGCGGGGCAATCAGCCCCAGCATTTT. It specifies CASSLVGRGNQPQHF.

The V gene is TRBV4-2, the J gene TRBJ2-3, with 11 bases matching TRBD2. In germline, CDR1 is LGHNA, CDR2 YNFKEQ. Trimming cost V 10 bases and J 0 bases; bases outside gene matches: 9. The CDR3 runs 16 residues. The CDR3 bases are TGTGCCACGGGCCTAGCGGGGGGCACTAGCACAGATACGCAGTATTTT. Protein: CATGLAGGTSTDTQYF.

The genes are TRBV7-6 and TRBJ2-3; the D is unclear. Germline V gene data show CDR1 as SGHVS and CDR2 as FNYEAQ. V was pared by 0 bases and J by 3 bases, with 4 bases between. There are 13 residues in the CDR3. In DNA form, the CDR3 reads TGTGCCAGCAGCTTAGCTAATACAGATACGCAGTATTTT. Residues: CASSLANTDTQYF. The full variable domain, its missing parts supplied by reference TRBV7-6 and TRBJ2-3, is GAGVSQSPRYKVTKRGQDVALRCDPISGHVSLYWYRQALGQGPEFLTYFNYEAQQDKSGLPNDRFSAERPEGSISTLTIQRTEQRDSAMYRCASSLANTDTQYFGPGTRLTVL.

The chain couples TRBV5-4 to TRBJ1-1; 7 bases map to TRBD1. Germline assignment: CDR1 SGHNT and CDR2 YYREEE (reference sequence). Losses at the gene ends were 5 bases for V and 0 bases for J; bases not matched to a gene: 4. The CDR3 totals 14 residues. CDR3 amino acids: CASRDRPLNTEAFF. CDR3 DNA sequence: TGTGCCAGCAGGGACAGGCCGTTGAACACTGAAGCTTTCTTT.

This rearrangement joins TRBV24-1 to TRBJ1-1; D not resolved. The germline V gene has CDR1 KGHDR and CDR2 SFDVKD. Trimming cost V 3 bases and J 5 bases, with 6 bases left between them. The CDR3 has 12 residues. This chain's CDR3 is CATSDVGTEAFF. The CDR3 DNA reads as TGTGCCACCAGTGATGTCGGTACTGAAGCTTTCTTT.

V and J are TRBV7-2 and TRBJ2-3, with 8 bases that match TRBD2. Germline CDR1 SGHTA, CDR2 FQGNSA. The CDR3 has 15 amino acids. Trimming at V came to 8 bases and at J to 4 bases, leaving 11 bases not matched to a gene. CDR3 sequence (DNA): TGTGCCAGCGACTCTAGCGGGTGGGGAGCAGATACGCAGTATTTT. Its translation: CASDSSGWGADTQYF.

The CDR3 spells CASSLNQDYGYTF. Here the CDR3 DNA reads TGTGCCAGCAGCTTAAACCAGGATTATGGCTACACCTTC. The genes are TRBV7-9 and TRBJ1-2; no reliable D call. The CDR3 is made up of 13 amino acids. Trimming removed 2 bases at V and 5 bases at J, with 9 bases between. Germline CDR1 and CDR2: SEHNR and FQNEAQ (reference sequence).

The chain carries TRBV2 and TRBJ1-6; TRBD1 matches at 9 bases. In germline, CDR1 is SNHLY, CDR2 FYNNEI. The CDR3 totals 16 residues. V was clipped by 2 bases and J by 8 bases; unmatched bases: 7. The CDR3 DNA reads TGTGCCAGCAGTGAAAGGGACAGGGCGGGATATTCACCCCTCCACTTT. Amino acid sequence: CASSERDRAGYSPLHF.

The J gene is TRBJ2-7, the V gene TRBV19; TRBD2 matches 11 bases. CDR3 size: 15 residues. The V segment lost 5 bases and the J segment 2 bases; nucleotides outside the gene matches: 5. CDR1 is LNHDA and CDR2 is SQIVND in the germline V gene (reference sequence). CDR3 sequence: CASSEVAGGPYEQYF. DNA for the CDR3: TGTGCCAGTAGTGAGGTAGCGGGAGGGCCCTACGAGCAGTACTTC.

V gene TRBV11-2 combines with J gene TRBJ1-2; unclear D gene. Between the trimmed V and J ends, which lost 5 bases and 1 base, there was a span of 14 bases. CDR3 size: 15 residues. CDR1 SGHAT and CDR2 FQNNGV come from the germline V gene. The DNA of the CDR3 is TGTGCCAGCAGCGAATCCGCAGCGGTTAACTATGGCTACACCTTC. It specifies CASSESAAVNYGYTF.